This record covers a single T cell receptor beta chain. The antigen remains unidentified. The CDR3 length is 13 residues. Trimming removed 5 bases at V and 0 bases at J, with 8 bases between. CDR1 is SGHDT and CDR2 is YYEEEE in the germline V gene. Only in-frame clones appear in the TCRdb table, and some are missing; sequencing was by immunoSEQ multiplex PCR. The top ten clones hold about 0.34% of a sample with roughly 2,500,000 clones, roughly 93% of them seen once. This sample was included in a study of shared clonotypes between healthy human individuals. Study-level background: The study used three CD4 naive, three CD4 memory, two CD8 naive and one CD8 memory plate per donor.

Study findings and constraints: Clonotype sharing among donors, it was expected, would be affected by sequencing depth.

The chain joins TRBV5-6 to TRBJ1-1; D remains ambiguous. What was sequenced was naive CD4+ T cells from PBMCs. This sample's subset: CD45RA+ positively selected. The sequence was obtained from a man between 18 and 29 years old in good health. Some clones in this sample may be carry-over from other donors' samples. Written as DNA, the CDR3 is TGTGCCAGCAGTGGTCAGGTGAACACTGAAGCTTTCTTT. Translation: CASSGQVNTEAFF.